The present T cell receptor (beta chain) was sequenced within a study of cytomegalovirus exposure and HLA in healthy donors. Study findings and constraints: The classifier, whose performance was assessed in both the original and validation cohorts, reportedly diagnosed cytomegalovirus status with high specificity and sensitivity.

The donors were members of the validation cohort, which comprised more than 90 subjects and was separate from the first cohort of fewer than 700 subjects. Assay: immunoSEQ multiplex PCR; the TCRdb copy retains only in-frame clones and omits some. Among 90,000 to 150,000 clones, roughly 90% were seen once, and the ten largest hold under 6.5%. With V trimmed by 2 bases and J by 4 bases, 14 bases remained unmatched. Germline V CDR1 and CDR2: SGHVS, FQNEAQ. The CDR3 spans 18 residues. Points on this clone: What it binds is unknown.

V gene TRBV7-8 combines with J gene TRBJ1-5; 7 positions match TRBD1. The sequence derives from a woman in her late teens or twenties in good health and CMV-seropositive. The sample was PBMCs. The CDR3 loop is CASSLRAFGAQGNQPQHF. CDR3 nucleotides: TGTGCCAGCAGCTTACGAGCATTCGGGGCACAGGGGAATCAGCCCCAGCATTTT.